This T cell receptor beta chain was identified during a study of T cell clones after liver transplantation. For the study at large: Immunosuppression withdrawal was tried within 2 years after liver transplantation in this trial. Post-transplant blood was tracked for graft-donor-reactive T cell clones identified in a pre-transplant mixed lymphocyte reaction.

The CDR3 is 12 residues long. V was pared by 4 bases and J by 10 bases, with 11 bases between. From germline, CDR1 is MDHEN and CDR2 SYDVKM. Sequenced by immunoSEQ multiplex PCR; TCRdb stores in-frame clones only, minus some. The sample carries around 76,000 clones, 75% to 90% recorded once. The receptor comes from a human patient who received a liver transplant. Among the T cells, some may be from the graft donor. The sample in question was CD4+ T cells from blood, obtained 12 months after liver transplant. The rearrangement links TRBV28 to TRBJ1-5; D remains ambiguous. This CDR3 is CASSSVYAPQHF. The CDR3 DNA reads TGTGCCAGCAGTTCCGTCTATGCCCCCCAGCATTTT. Complete variable domain (other parts from reference TRBV28 and TRBJ1-5): DVKVTQSSRYLVKRTGEKVFLECVQDMDHENMFWYRQDPGLGLRLIYFSYDVKMKEKGDIPEGYSVSREKKERFSLILESASTNQTSMYLCASSSVYAPQHFGDGTRLSIL.